These 25 T cell receptor beta chains originate from one sample sequenced in a study of cytomegalovirus exposure and HLA in healthy donors. The study ran its PCR with 60 Vbeta and 13 Jbeta primers. Here immunoSEQ multiplex PCR was the method, and the copy in TCRdb shows in-frame clones only, minus some. The repertoire holds over 100,000 clones, with more than 75% as singletons. Sequencing was carried out using PBMCs. The source is a woman under 30 in good health and CMV-seropositive.

This chain connects TRBV18 to TRBJ1-1; no clear D gene. CDR3 length: 14 amino acids. Germline V gene lookup returns CDR1 KGHSH and CDR2 LQKENI. V lost 2 bases to trimming and J lost 4 bases, with 11 bases between them. CDR3 nucleotide sequence: TGTGCCAGCTCACCAGACACTTCAGGCACTGAAGCTTTCTTT. This encodes CASSPDTSGTEAFF. Looking up the rest from reference TRBV18 and TRBJ1-1 gives the full variable domain: NAGVMQNPRHLVRRRGQEARLRCSPMKGHSHVYWYRQLPEEGLKFMVYLQKENIIDESGMPKERFSAEFPKEGPSILRIQQVVRGDSAAYFCASSPDTSGTEAFFGQGTRLTVV.

The rearrangement uses TRBV6-5 and TRBJ2-2, with no clear D. Between the trimmed V and J ends, which lost 4 bases and 3 bases, there was a span of 12 bases. Germline lookup yields CDR1 MNHEY and CDR2 SVGAGI. This CDR3 region has 15 residues. The CDR3 region is CASSSASAYTGELFF. The CDR3 DNA reads as TGTGCCAGCAGTTCCGCGAGCGCCTACACCGGGGAGCTGTTTTTT.

The rearrangement uses TRBV25-1 and TRBJ1-1; D unclear. CDR1 and CDR2 (germline): MGHDK, SYGVNS. Trimming took off 5 bases at V and 4 bases at J, with 14 bases between the two ends. The CDR3 runs 14 residues. The CDR3: CASSPAGRPTEAFF. DNA for the CDR3: TGTGCCAGCAGTCCTGCTGGGAGACCCACTGAAGCTTTCTTT.

The genes are TRBV19 and TRBJ2-1; 7 nucleotides agree with TRBD1. J lost 4 bases, V lost 5 bases, and 2 bases had no gene match. Per germline, CDR1 LNHDA and CDR2 SQIVND (reference sequence). The CDR3 is 13 amino acids. The CDR3 here is CASSGQEYNEQFF. The CDR3 bases are TGTGCCAGTAGTGGACAGGAGTACAATGAGCAGTTCTTC.

This clone was seen only once. The chain uses TRBV9 and TRBJ1-4, with TRBD1 matching over 7 bases. The ends lost 0 bases at V and 6 bases at J; junction bases unmatched: 5. This CDR3 comprises 15 residues. The germline V gene has CDR1 SGDLS and CDR2 YYNGEE. The CDR3 loop is CASSVEGQPYEKLFF. As DNA, the CDR3 is TGTGCCAGCAGCGTAGAGGGACAGCCCTATGAAAAACTGTTTTTT.

This clone was observed a few times. This rearrangement joins TRBV5-6 to TRBJ1-5; the D gene is possibly TRBD1 (6 bases). The V end lost 0 bases, the J end lost 0 bases, and 10 bases lay between the germline ends. CDR1 and CDR2 from the germline V gene are SGHDT and YYEEEE. The CDR3 contains 16 residues. The CDR3 region has the DNA TGTGCCAGCAGCTTGGCCCCACAGGGTAGCAATCAGCCCCAGCATTTT. This encodes CASSLAPQGSNQPQHF.

The chain carries TRBV9 and TRBJ2-3; D remains unclear. V was trimmed by 0 bases and J by 0 bases, leaving 11 bases between them. This CDR3 comprises 16 residues. The germline V gene encodes CDR1 SGDLS and CDR2 YYNGEE. CDR3 in DNA: TGTGCCAGCAGCGTAGATGTAGCTGGGAGCACAGATACGCAGTATTTT. Protein sequence: CASSVDVAGSTDTQYF.

This clone has at least ten counts. The J gene is TRBJ1-5, the V gene TRBV19; 10 bases map to TRBD1. The CDR3 has 15 residues. Per the germline V gene, CDR1 is LNHDA and CDR2 is SQIVND (reference sequence). Unmatched junction bases numbered 3, after V lost 6 bases and J lost 1 base. This CDR3 is CASRQGQGSNQPQHF. CDR3 in DNA: TGTGCCAGTAGACAGGGACAGGGGAGCAATCAGCCCCAGCATTTT.

The chain is built from TRBV9 and TRBJ2-4, with a possible D match to TRBD2 (6 bases). CDR3 length: 14 residues. The V gene lost 4 bases and the J gene lost 6 bases, with 14 bases spanning the gap. CDR1 and CDR2 (germline): SGDLS, YYNGEE. In DNA form, the CDR3 reads TGTGCCAGCAGCCCCCCAGCGGGCGGAAACATTCAGTACTTC. This sequence encodes CASSPPAGGNIQYF.

The chain employs TRBV7-9 and TRBJ2-1; 9 nucleotides align to TRBD2. V shed 1 base, J shed 0 bases, and the junction held 1 base outside the gene matches. CDR3 length: 16 amino acids. Germline lookup yields CDR1 SEHNR and CDR2 FQNEAQ (reference sequence). Here the CDR3 DNA reads TGTGCCAGCAGCTTAGAGCGGGAGGTCTCCTACAATGAGCAGTTCTTC. Translating it yields CASSLEREVSYNEQFF.

The chain carries TRBV28 and TRBJ2-7; 7 bases align to TRBD2. The length of the CDR3 is 16 residues. Germline V gene data show CDR1 as MDHEN and CDR2 as SYDVKM. The V gene end was trimmed by 5 bases and the J gene end by 1 base; junction bases not matched to a gene: 11. The CDR3 region is CASSPRVLARSYEQYF. Written as DNA, the CDR3 is TGTGCCAGCAGTCCTAGGGTACTAGCGCGGTCCTACGAGCAGTACTTC. Based on the CDR3 plus reference TRBV28 and TRBJ2-7, the full variable domain is DVKVTQSSRYLVKRTGEKVFLECVQDMDHENMFWYRQDPGLGLRLIYFSYDVKMKEKGDIPEGYSVSREKKERFSLILESASTNQTSMYLCASSPRVLARSYEQYFGPGTRLTVT.

This chain links TRBV13 with TRBJ2-7; 8 positions agree with TRBD1. Trimming cost V 4 bases and J 0 bases; bases outside gene matches: 11. Germline CDR1 PRHDT, CDR2 FYEKMQ (reference sequence). CDR3 length: 17 residues. Written as DNA, the CDR3 is TGTGCCAGCAGCTCAGGGACAGGTTCCACGAGCTCCTACGAGCAGTACTTC. Translating gives CASSSGTGSTSSYEQYF.

The chain combines TRBV11-3 with TRBJ2-7, with D tentatively TRBD2 (5 bases). Germline V gene lookup returns CDR1 SGHNT and CDR2 YENEEA. This CDR3 has 14 amino acids. Trimming stripped 0 bases from V and 5 bases from J, with 11 bases between. DNA for the CDR3: TGTGCCAGCAGCTTAGATCTAGCCTCAGACGAGCAGTACTTC. Translating it yields CASSLDLASDEQYF.

The V and J genes are TRBV14 and TRBJ2-7, with 7 nucleotides matching TRBD1. Germline V gene data show CDR1 as SGHDN and CDR2 as FVKESK. V lost 3 bases, J lost 5 bases, and 4 bases stayed unmatched. This CDR3 has 13 amino acids. CDR3 sequence (DNA): TGTGCCAGCAGCCAGGACAGGACCAACGAGCAGTACTTC. The encoded protein is CASSQDRTNEQYF.

The genes are TRBV18 and TRBJ1-4; D is unresolved. The V end was cut by 5 bases, the J end by 5 bases, with 12 bases between. The CDR3 sequence is 14 residues long. Germline V gives CDR1 KGHSH, CDR2 LQKENI. The CDR3 region has the DNA TGTGCCAGCTCAGAGGGTAGCGTAAATGAAAAACTGTTTTTT. This translates into CASSEGSVNEKLFF.

This chain joins TRBV7-9 and TRBJ2-1, with TRBD2 matching over 9 bases. The CDR3 totals 15 residues. With 5 bases clipped from V and 2 bases from J, the junction kept 4 bases outside the gene matches. The germline CDR1 and CDR2 sequences are SEHNR and FQNEAQ (reference sequence). DNA for the CDR3: TGTGCCAGCAGCCTTAGCGGGAGCACCTACAATGAGCAGTTCTTC. As protein: CASSLSGSTYNEQFF.

The gene calls are TRBV28 and TRBJ2-7, with 10 bases lining up with TRBD1. CDR3 size: 17 residues. Germline values: CDR1 MDHEN, CDR2 SYDVKM. V was clipped by 5 bases and J by 3 bases; unmatched bases: 13. The CDR3 reads CASSSPYGTGENYEQYF. CDR3 coding DNA: TGTGCCAGCAGTAGTCCTTACGGGACAGGGGAAAACTACGAGCAGTACTTC.

The table lists this clone with a count of one. V gene TRBV11-2 combines with J gene TRBJ2-3; D gene unclear. The V gene's germline CDR1 is SGHAT and CDR2 FQNNGV. V was pared by 1 base and J by 3 bases, with 8 bases between. This CDR3 has 14 residues. CDR3 loop: CASSLGWRTDTQYF. The DNA of the CDR3 is TGTGCCAGCAGCTTAGGCTGGCGGACAGATACGCAGTATTTT. The whole variable domain, remainder taken from reference TRBV11-2 and TRBJ2-3, is EAGVAQSPRYKIIEKRQSVAFWCNPISGHATLYWYQQILGQGPKLLIQFQNNGVVDDSQLPKDRFSAERLKGVDSTLKIQPAKLEDSAVYLCASSLGWRTDTQYFGPGTRLTVL.

The CDR3 DNA sequence: TGTGCCAGCAGCTCCCGGGACAGGGTTTCATTCTATGGCTACACCTTC. Amino acid sequence: CASSSRDRVSFYGYTF. This rearrangement joins TRBV7-8 to TRBJ1-2, with 9 bases identical to TRBD1. This CDR3 has 16 residues. Trimming cost V 4 bases and J 4 bases; bases outside gene matches: 10. The germline gives CDR1 SGHVS, CDR2 FQNEAQ.

The V and J genes are TRBV14 and TRBJ1-4; 8 bases line up with TRBD1. Trimming took 6 bases from V and 3 from J; bases not matched to a gene: 6. CDR3 length equals 15 residues. The germline gives CDR1 SGHDN, CDR2 FVKESK. The CDR3 sequence is CASSPRTGSNEKLFF. CDR3 in DNA: TGTGCCAGCAGTCCCCGGACAGGGTCTAATGAAAAACTGTTTTTT. Drawing the rest from reference TRBV14 and TRBJ1-4, the complete variable domain is EAGVTQFPSHSVIEKGQTVTLRCDPISGHDNLYWYRRVMGKEIKFLLHFVKESKQDESGMPNNRFLAERTGGTYSTLKVQPAELEDSGVYFCASSPRTGSNEKLFFGSGTQLSVL.

This chain uses TRBV18 with TRBJ2-2; weak D call: TRBD2 (6 bases). There are 14 residues in the CDR3. Trimming took 5 bases from V and 5 from J, leaving 12 bases between them. Germline V lookup: CDR1 KGHSH, CDR2 LQKENI. In DNA form, the CDR3 reads TGTGCCAGCTCAGATCGGGGGTCGACCGGGGAGCTGTTTTTT. Translated: CASSDRGSTGELFF.

The rearrangement links TRBV29-1 to TRBJ2-2; D is ambiguous. The CDR3 runs 12 residues. Trimming left V 5 bases short and J 1 base short, with 5 bases between. CDR1 is SQVTM, CDR2 ANQGSEA, per germline. The CDR3 nucleotides are TGCAGCGTTCTTTTGAACACCGGGGAGCTGTTTTTT. Its translation is CSVLLNTGELFF.

The rearrangement uses TRBV29-1 and TRBJ2-5; D possibly corresponds to TRBD2 (6 bases). The CDR3 covers 12 residues. V was shortened by 8 bases and J by 1 base, with 11 bases between the two germline ends. The germline gives CDR1 SQVTM, CDR2 ANQGSEA. CDR3 coding DNA: TGCAGCTTCTGGGACTTCCAAGAGACCCAGTACTTC. Translated: CSFWDFQETQYF.

The rearrangement links TRBV11-2 to TRBJ1-1; D gene ambiguous. The CDR3 covers 15 residues. Germline-derived CDR1 and CDR2 are SGHAT and FQNNGV. V lost 0 bases to trimming and J lost 0 bases, with 8 bases between them. The CDR3 nucleotides read TGTGCCAGCAGCTTAGAAGGTGGGCTGAACACTGAAGCTTTCTTT. Encoded protein: CASSLEGGLNTEAFF.

This chain connects TRBV7-8 to TRBJ1-2, with D possibly TRBD1 on 6 matching bases. This CDR3 contains 16 residues. Looked up from germline, CDR1 is SGHVS and CDR2 is FQNEAQ. V was pared by 0 bases and J by 3 bases, with 14 bases between. The DNA for the CDR3 is TGTGCCAGCAGCTTAGCGCTTAAACAGGGACACTATGGCTACACCTTC. This encodes CASSLALKQGHYGYTF.